This TCR beta chain was observed in a study of T cell repertoires in cytomegalovirus infection. Study-wide background: CMV epitopes, recently identified HLA-C-restricted and well-studied HLA-B-restricted, were used. Signatures in public TCR beta sequences pointed to both CMV infection and matching HLA type.

CDR3 length equals 19 residues. Trimming cost V 1 base and J 3 bases; bases outside gene matches: 11. In germline, CDR1 is MNHEY, CDR2 SMNVEV (reference sequence). With respect to this clonotype: Its specificity is not known.

Regarding the study as a whole: CMV-specific HLA-C-restricted TCR beta clonotypes dominated the ex vivo response. Carriers of CMV and the relevant HLA type were discriminated by public TCR beta frequency.

TCRdb re-called the reads with MiXCR, one entry per CDR3 protein. Among roughly 200,000 distinct CDR3 sequences, less than 50% were seen once, and the ten largest hold 55% to 70%. This chain connects TRBV27 to TRBJ2-2, with 10 bases that match TRBD2. The starting material was CD8+ T cells from cultured PBMCs, obtained from culture after CMV antigen stimulation. The sequence was collected from a human donor in good health (CMV status not recorded). Some clones in this sample may be carry-over from other donors' samples. The CDR3 reads CASSLYPQGLAADTGELFF. The DNA for the CDR3 is TGTGCCAGCAGTTTATACCCCCAAGGACTAGCGGCGGACACCGGGGAGCTGTTTTTT.